Listed below are T cell receptor beta chains from one sample, sequenced in a study of response to subunit inactivated influenza vaccine. TCRdb recomputed calls from the RT-PCR reads with MiXCR, one row per CDR3 protein. Among 280,000 or so distinct CDR3 sequences, 21% were seen once, and the ten largest hold roughly a tenth. The sample here was PBMCs from blood, taken about 20 months after vaccination. The receptor source for this set is a man aged 50 to 69 who received an inactivated influenza vaccine. Each CDR3 is given with its conserved first and last residue. D genes are given only for firm matches. Part of the rows lack a size; the others show once, few, many or a class for expanded clones.

CDR3 length: 16
clone size: NA
D gene: TRBD1
J gene: TRBJ2-1
V gene: TRBV7-9
CDR3 DNA: TGTGCCAGCATCGACATACAGGGGGCCACCTACAATGAGCAGTTCTTC
CDR3 protein: CASIDIQGATYNEQFF

CDR3 length: 15
clone size: NA
D gene: TRBD1
J gene: TRBJ1-3
V gene: TRBV7-2
CDR3 DNA: TGTGCCAGCAGCCTTACAGGGGACTCTGGAAACACCATATATTTT
CDR3 protein: CASSLTGDSGNTIYF

CDR3 length: 14
clone size: few
D gene: NA
J gene: TRBJ1-6
V gene: TRBV4-1
CDR3 DNA: TGCGCCAGCAGCCAACAAGGGGGGAATTCACCCCTCCACTTT
CDR3 protein: CASSQQGGNSPLHF

CDR3 length: 14
clone size: NA
D gene: TRBD1
J gene: TRBJ2-7
V gene: TRBV18
CDR3 DNA: TGTGCCAGCTCACGCAGGGACAGCTCCTACGAGCAGTACTTC
CDR3 protein: CASSRRDSSYEQYF

CDR3 length: 14
clone size: NA
D gene: NA
J gene: TRBJ1-1
V gene: TRBV6-1
CDR3 DNA: TGTGCCAGCAGGGCGGGGGAGGTAAACACTGAAGCTTTCTTT
CDR3 protein: CASRAGEVNTEAFF

CDR3 length: 16
clone size: few
D gene: TRBD1
J gene: TRBJ1-5
V gene: TRBV6-1
CDR3 DNA: TGTGCCAGCAGTGAAGCGCTACAGGGGTACGGTCAGCCCCAGCATTTT
CDR3 protein: CASSEALQGYGQPQHF

CDR3 length: 14
clone size: NA
D gene: TRBD1
J gene: TRBJ2-7
V gene: TRBV3-1
CDR3 DNA: TGTGCCAGCAGCCCTCACAGGGGGGCCTACGAGCAATACTTC
CDR3 protein: CASSPHRGAYEQYF

CDR3 length: 16
clone size: NA
D gene: NA
J gene: TRBJ1-5
V gene: TRBV28
CDR3 DNA: TGTGCCAGCAGTTTATTGGCAAGAGTTAGCAATCAGCCCCAGCATTTT
CDR3 protein: CASSLLARVSNQPQHF

CDR3 length: 16
clone size: NA
D gene: NA
J gene: TRBJ2-5
V gene: TRBV7-7
CDR3 DNA: TGTGCTAGCAGCTTAGTAGGAGGGGGTGTGCAAGAGACCCAGTACTTC
CDR3 protein: CASSLVGGGVQETQYF

CDR3 length: 14
clone size: few
D gene: NA
J gene: TRBJ1-5
V gene: TRBV7-2
CDR3 DNA: TGTGCCAGCAGCTTAGGTCTGACTCGGGGGTCCCAGCATTTT
CDR3 protein: CASSLGLTRGSQHF

CDR3 length: 14
clone size: few
D gene: NA
J gene: TRBJ2-7
V gene: TRBV5-6
CDR3 DNA: TGTGCCAGCAGCTTATATATGGCGGGCAACGAGCAGTACTTC
CDR3 protein: CASSLYMAGNEQYF

CDR3 length: 15
clone size: NA
D gene: TRBD2
J gene: TRBJ2-1
V gene: TRBV4-2
CDR3 DNA: TGTGCCAGCAGCCAAGCAGCGGGAAGCTTCAATGAGCAGTTCTTC
CDR3 protein: CASSQAAGSFNEQFF

CDR3 length: 11
clone size: NA
D gene: NA
J gene: TRBJ2-1
V gene: TRBV11-2
CDR3 DNA: TGTGCCAGCAGCTTACAGAGGGAGCAGTTCTTC
CDR3 protein: CASSLQREQFF

CDR3 length: 18
clone size: many
D gene: TRBD1
J gene: TRBJ1-1
V gene: TRBV5-1
CDR3 DNA: TGCGCCAGCAGCTTGGGCCCCGGGACAGGGGGACTTGACACTGAAGCTTTCTTT
CDR3 protein: CASSLGPGTGGLDTEAFF

CDR3 length: 12
clone size: NA
D gene: TRBD2
J gene: TRBJ2-3
V gene: TRBV12-3/TRBV12-4
CDR3 DNA: TGTGCCAGCGGGACTAGCGGAAATACGCAGTATTTT
CDR3 protein: CASGTSGNTQYF

CDR3 length: 15
clone size: NA
D gene: TRBD1
J gene: TRBJ1-5
V gene: TRBV2
CDR3 DNA: TGTGCCAGCAGGACCCCGGGACAGGGCAGGGGGGAACAGCATTTT
CDR3 protein: CASRTPGQGRGEQHF

CDR3 length: 15
clone size: NA
D gene: NA
J gene: TRBJ2-4
V gene: TRBV4-3
CDR3 DNA: TGCGCCAGCAGCCAAGACAGGGGTGCCAAAAACATTCAGTACTTC
CDR3 protein: CASSQDRGAKNIQYF

CDR3 length: 15
clone size: NA
D gene: TRBD2
J gene: TRBJ2-2
V gene: TRBV6-1
CDR3 DNA: TGTGCCAGCAGTACAGGACTAGCGAACACCGGGGAGCTGTTTTTT
CDR3 protein: CASSTGLANTGELFF

CDR3 length: 15
clone size: NA
D gene: NA
J gene: TRBJ2-2
V gene: TRBV7-8
CDR3 DNA: TGTGCCAGCAGCTTAGCGTGGACAGTTCGTGGGGAGCTGTTTTTT
CDR3 protein: CASSLAWTVRGELFF

CDR3 length: 13
clone size: NA
D gene: NA
J gene: TRBJ2-7
V gene: TRBV2
CDR3 DNA: TGTGCCAGCAGTGAACCTATTTCCTACGAGCAGTACTTC
CDR3 protein: CASSEPISYEQYF

CDR3 length: 16
clone size: many
D gene: TRBD1
J gene: TRBJ1-4
V gene: TRBV20-1
CDR3 DNA: TGCAGTGCTAGAGGGACAGGGGGCTTGGCTAATGAAAAACTGTTTTTT
CDR3 protein: CSARGTGGLANEKLFF

CDR3 length: 14
clone size: many
D gene: NA
J gene: TRBJ1-1
V gene: TRBV20-1
CDR3 DNA: TGCAGTGCTGGGCAATGGGCTTCCAACACTGAAGCTTTCTTT
CDR3 protein: CSAGQWASNTEAFF

CDR3 length: 12
clone size: few
D gene: NA
J gene: TRBJ2-4
V gene: TRBV11-3
CDR3 DNA: TGTGCCAGCAGCACCCCGACGAGCATTCAGTACTTC
CDR3 protein: CASSTPTSIQYF

CDR3 length: 16
clone size: NA
D gene: TRBD2
J gene: TRBJ2-7
V gene: TRBV29-1
CDR3 DNA: TGCAGCGCCCGAAGCGGGACTAGCGGGAGGGCCTACGAGCAGTACTTC
CDR3 protein: CSARSGTSGRAYEQYF

CDR3 length: 15
clone size: NA
D gene: TRBD1
J gene: TRBJ2-2
V gene: TRBV28
CDR3 DNA: TGTGCCAGCACCCCAGACAGGGGGTTCACCGGGGAGCTGTTTTTT
CDR3 protein: CASTPDRGFTGELFF

CDR3 length: 16
clone size: NA
D gene: TRBD1
J gene: TRBJ1-4
V gene: TRBV5-1
CDR3 DNA: TGCGCCAGCAGCTTTTCACCGGGACAGGGGAATGAAAAACTGTTTTTT
CDR3 protein: CASSFSPGQGNEKLFF

CDR3 length: 16
clone size: few
D gene: TRBD2
J gene: TRBJ2-7
V gene: TRBV20-1
CDR3 DNA: TGCAGTGCTAGAGACCGCTGGGACTACCGCTCCTACGAGCAGTACTTC
CDR3 protein: CSARDRWDYRSYEQYF

CDR3 length: 14
clone size: few
D gene: NA
J gene: TRBJ1-3
V gene: TRBV12-3/TRBV12-4
CDR3 DNA: TGTGCCAGCAGCCAAGTCACGGGAGGAAACACCATATATTTT
CDR3 protein: CASSQVTGGNTIYF

CDR3 length: 15
clone size: few
D gene: NA
J gene: TRBJ2-7
V gene: TRBV7-2
CDR3 DNA: TGTGCCAGCAGGAGCCAGGAGGGGTGGTCCTACGAGCAGTACTTC
CDR3 protein: CASRSQEGWSYEQYF

CDR3 length: 14
clone size: once
D gene: TRBD1
J gene: TRBJ2-7
V gene: TRBV29-1
CDR3 DNA: TGCAGCGTTGGCGGACAGGGGGCGATCTACGAGCAGTACTTC
CDR3 protein: CSVGGQGAIYEQYF

CDR3 length: 14
clone size: few
D gene: NA
J gene: TRBJ1-5
V gene: TRBV6-5
CDR3 DNA: TGTGCCAGCAGTTACTCGGTGGGGGGCCAGCCCCAGCATTTT
CDR3 protein: CASSYSVGGQPQHF

CDR3 length: 14
clone size: NA
D gene: NA
J gene: TRBJ1-1
V gene: TRBV4-1
CDR3 DNA: TGCGCCAGCAGCCAAGATGAGGGGAAGGGAGAAGCTTTCTTT
CDR3 protein: CASSQDEGKGEAFF

CDR3 length: 13
clone size: many
D gene: NA
J gene: TRBJ1-2
V gene: TRBV7-2
CDR3 DNA: TGTGCCAGCAGCCTCGCGGCCCCAGGCGGCTACACCTTC
CDR3 protein: CASSLAAPGGYTF

CDR3 length: 15
clone size: NA
D gene: TRBD2
J gene: TRBJ2-3
V gene: TRBV18
CDR3 DNA: TGTGCCAGCTCACCTCGGGGGGGCGAGGCAGATACGCAGTATTTT
CDR3 protein: CASSPRGGEADTQYF